This T cell receptor (beta chain) was sequenced during a study of cytomegalovirus exposure and HLA in healthy donors. Turning to the study itself: For the roughly 400 genotyped donors, about 81% fell within the Caucasian-associated ancestry cluster. Findings and limits, study-wide: An observed cluster of highly shared sequence variants was recorded as a likely sequencing artifact. TCR beta chains numbering some 150 were designated cytomegalovirus-associated.

Note on this clone: Its antigen is unknown.

The PCR ran on 60 Vbeta and 13 Jbeta primers. Clones were sequenced by immunoSEQ multiplex PCR, and TCRdb holds only the in-frame ones, with some missing. The sample lists roughly 110,000 clones, around three quarters occurring once. The germline V gene encodes CDR1 SGHDT and CDR2 YYEEEE. The V end lost 4 bases, the J end lost 3 bases, and 14 bases lay between the germline ends. This CDR3 has 14 residues. Specimen: PBMCs. The chain has TRBV5-6 and TRBJ2-7, with D tentatively TRBD1 (6 bases). The clonotype comes from a male donor in good health and CMV-seronegative. The CDR3 DNA sequence: TGTGCCAGCAGCGGGGACATCGGGTTCTACGAGCAGTACTTC. Encoded protein: CASSGDIGFYEQYF.